This T cell receptor beta chain is from a study of cytomegalovirus exposure and HLA in healthy donors. Findings and limits, study-wide: The study designated 160 or so TCR beta chains cytomegalovirus-associated. HLA alleles were associated with 15,000 to 20,000 TCR beta sequences in a later analysis at 0.05 false discovery rate.

To note about this clone: Its target is unknown.

Trimming cost V 3 bases and J 4 bases; bases outside gene matches: 8. CDR3 length: 15 amino acids. Germline V CDR1 and CDR2: SGHTA, FQGNSA. The PCR contained 60 Vbeta and 13 Jbeta primers. Using immunoSEQ multiplex PCR, the repertoire was profiled, and TCRdb retains in-frame clones only, with some absent. The sample shows 150,000 or so clones, approximately 83% of them seen only once. The receptor comes from a young man in good health and CMV-seropositive. Sequenced input: PBMCs. V gene TRBV7-2 combines with J gene TRBJ2-5; 7 bases are shared with TRBD1. Written as DNA, the CDR3 is TGTGCCAGCAGCTTGGGGACAGCTATCCGAGAGACCCAGTACTTC. Encoded protein: CASSLGTAIRETQYF.